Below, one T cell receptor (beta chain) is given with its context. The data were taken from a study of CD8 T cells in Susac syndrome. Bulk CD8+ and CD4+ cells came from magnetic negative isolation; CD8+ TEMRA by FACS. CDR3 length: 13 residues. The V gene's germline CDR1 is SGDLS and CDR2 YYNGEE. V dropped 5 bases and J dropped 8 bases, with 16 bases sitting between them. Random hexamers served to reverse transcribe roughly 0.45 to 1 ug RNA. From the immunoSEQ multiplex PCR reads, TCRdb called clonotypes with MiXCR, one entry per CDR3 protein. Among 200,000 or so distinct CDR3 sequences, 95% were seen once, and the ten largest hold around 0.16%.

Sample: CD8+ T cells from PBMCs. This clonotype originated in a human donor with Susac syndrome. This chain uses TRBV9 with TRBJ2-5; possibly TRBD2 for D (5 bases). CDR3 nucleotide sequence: TGTGCCAGCAGTACACCGGGATACCCCACCCAGTACTTC. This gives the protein CASSTPGYPTQYF.